This T cell receptor (beta chain) comes out of a study of T-cell memory formation after mild COVID-19. Study-wide context: For the most part, TCR clusters were specific to one donor. Study results and limitations: That cross-reactive memory joined was suggested by some responding clones appearing in pre-infection memory. What remained unconfirmed was the SARS-CoV-2 specificity of second-wave clones peaking on day 37. CD4+ contracting clones were found mainly in CM and EM, and CD8+ ones in EMRA.

The CDR3 contains 14 residues. The germline V and J ends were trimmed by 7 bases and 5 bases, with 18 bases remaining between them. Per the germline V gene, CDR1 is SGHRS and CDR2 is YFSETQ. TCRdb used MiXCR to reprocess the 5' RACE reads, holding one entry per CDR3 protein. The table lists roughly 99,000 distinct CDR3 sequences, around 15% of them singletons. Turning to this clonotype: The antigen remains undetermined.

The sample taken for sequencing was PBMCs or a T cell subset sorted from them (not recorded which). This clonotype was obtained from a man between 18 and 35 years old who had mild COVID-19 (a few samples of this study predate the infection). Cell type and time point are not known. V usage is TRBV5-1 and J usage is TRBJ2-5; a possible D gene is TRBD2 (6 bases). The DNA for the CDR3 is TGCGCCAGCGGGCGGTTTCTCGGAGGGGAGACCCAGTACTTC. It specifies CASGRFLGGETQYF.